The 18 T cell receptor beta chains below all came from one sample that was sequenced in a study of blood T cells in healthy people across ages. Using a J-beta primer mix together with a sample-barcoded 5' primer, a second PCR was run for roughly 6 to 11 cycles. MiXCR, applied by TCRdb to the 5' RACE reads, yields one record per CDR3 protein. The sample lists about 290,000 distinct CDR3 sequences, 27% seen once, with approximately 29% in the top ten. The sequenced sample was blood. These receptors were taken from a woman in her 70s in good health.

CDR3 region: CASSIGTSGFNEQFF. DNA of the CDR3: TGCGCCAGCAGCATAGGGACTAGCGGCTTCAATGAGCAGTTCTTC. The V gene is TRBV5-1, the J gene TRBJ2-1, with TRBD2 matching 11 bases. CDR3 size: 15 residues. Germline V gene data show CDR1 as SGHRS and CDR2 as YFSETQ. Unmatched junction bases numbered 6, after V lost 4 bases and J lost 6 bases. Complete variable domain (other parts from reference TRBV5-1 and TRBJ2-1): KAGVTQTPRYLIKTRGQQVTLSCSPISGHRSVSWYQQTPGQGLQFLFEYFSETQRNKGNFPGRFSGRQFSNSRSEMNVSTLELGDSALYLCASSIGTSGFNEQFFGPGTRLTVL.

A few counts support this clonotype. The chain links TRBV29-1 to TRBJ2-7; TRBD1 aligns across 7 bases. V shed 2 bases, J shed 4 bases, and the junction held 2 bases outside the gene matches. Looked up from germline, CDR1 is SQVTM and CDR2 is ANQGSEA. The CDR3 is made up of 12 amino acids. This CDR3 is CSVEKQGYEQYF. In nucleotides, the CDR3 is TGCAGCGTTGAAAAACAGGGGTACGAGCAGTACTTC.

This clonotype has just a few counts. This sequence joins TRBV28 and TRBJ2-1, with D possibly called TRBD1 or TRBD2 (5 bases each). Between the trimmed V and J ends, which lost 5 bases and 11 bases, there was a span of 25 bases. The CDR3 loop spans 16 amino acids. Germline V lookup: CDR1 MDHEN, CDR2 SYDVKM. CDR3 DNA sequence: TGTGCCAGCAGTGCAGTATCCCCGGGACCCTTCGTTAAGCAGTTCTTC. Amino acids: CASSAVSPGPFVKQFF.

The table lists this clonotype with a few counts. V gene TRBV29-1 combines with J gene TRBJ2-3, with 8 bases identical to TRBD2. Germline V CDR1 and CDR2: SQVTM, ANQGSEA. The CDR3 totals 15 residues. V shed 7 bases and J 10 bases; nucleotides not matched to a gene: 19. In nucleotides, the CDR3 is TGCAGCGCAGGTCTAGCGGGCTACCCAGAGTCTGCGCAGTATTTT. Translating gives CSAGLAGYPESAQYF.

This clonotype showed up just a few times. The chain joins TRBV20-1 to TRBJ2-1, with D maybe TRBD2 (5 bases). V shed 6 bases and J shed 2 bases, with 14 bases lying between them. The CDR3 length is 14 residues. CDR1 DFQATT and CDR2 SNEGSKA come from the germline V gene (reference sequence). The CDR3: CSAPLGSAYNEQFF. The DNA for the CDR3 is TGCAGTGCCCCGTTGGGGAGCGCCTACAATGAGCAGTTCTTC.

This clonotype was counted only a few times. The J gene is TRBJ1-5, the V gene TRBV5-1; D ambiguous. CDR3 length: 15 amino acids. In germline, CDR1 is SGHRS, CDR2 YFSETQ. V lost 0 bases to trimming and J lost 0 bases, with 7 bases between them. CDR3 region: CASSLEGNSNQPQHF. The CDR3 coding sequence is TGCGCCAGCAGCTTGGAAGGAAATAGCAATCAGCCCCAGCATTTT.

The CDR3 spells CASGLGRASNYGYTF. DNA of the CDR3: TGTGCCAGTGGATTAGGGAGGGCATCTAACTATGGCTACACCTTC. V usage is TRBV28 and J usage is TRBJ1-2; D unresolved. There are 15 residues in the CDR3. The V end lost 9 bases, the J end lost 0 bases, and 17 bases lay between the germline ends. Germline CDR1 MDHEN, CDR2 SYDVKM.

This clonotype occurred a few times. This chain links TRBV7-3 with TRBJ2-1, with TRBD2 as a possible D gene (7 bases). Germline assignment: CDR1 SGHTA and CDR2 FQGTGA. Trimming removed 3 bases from V and 1 base from J, with 13 bases in between. This CDR3 is built from 16 residues. The CDR3 DNA reads as TGTGCCAGCAGCTTTGGGGGGGGCTTATCCTACAATGAGCAGTTCTTC. It codes for CASSFGGGLSYNEQFF.

As concerns this clonotype: Because the CDR3 is missing its conserved closing phenylalanine or tryptophan, this is likely a read error. The V gene is TRBV5-1, the J gene TRBJ1-6, with D perhaps TRBD1 (6 bases). The CDR3 contains 15 residues. Germline V CDR1 and CDR2: SGHRS, YFSETQ. The V and J ends lost 2 bases and 5 bases respectively, with 11 bases between them. The CDR3 here is CASSLRTADNSPLHL. For the CDR3, the DNA is TGCGCCAGCAGCTTAAGGACAGCCGATAATTCACCCCTCCACCTT.

This clonotype appeared a few times. The genes are TRBV5-1 and TRBJ1-2; no firm D call. V lost 4 bases to trimming and J lost 1 base, with 14 bases between them. Germline CDR1 SGHRS, CDR2 YFSETQ. The CDR3 loop spans 15 amino acids. The CDR3 nucleotides read TGCGCCAGCAGCCCGGGAGGCAGCTTTAACTATGGCTACACCTTC. It translates to CASSPGGSFNYGYTF.

In its sample, this clonotype was seen a few times. This chain uses TRBV2 with TRBJ2-7; D is unclear. The CDR3 is made up of 13 amino acids. The V end lost 6 bases, the J end lost 5 bases, and 14 bases lay between the germline ends. The germline CDR1 and CDR2 sequences are SNHLY and FYNNEI. The CDR3 DNA sequence: TGTGCCAGCAGCCGGTACACACGGGACGAGCAGTACTTC. Its protein is CASSRYTRDEQYF.

This clonotype was counted only a few times. The chain carries TRBV12-3 or TRBV12-4 and TRBJ1-1, with TRBD1 identical over 12 bases. With 0 bases clipped from V and 4 bases from J, the junction kept 6 bases outside the gene matches. The CDR3 is made up of 17 amino acids. CDR3 loop: CASSLAPGQGAITEAFF. The CDR3 region has the DNA TGTGCCAGCAGTTTAGCGCCGGGACAGGGGGCGATCACTGAAGCTTTCTTT.

This clonotype has more than one count but fewer than ten. V and J are TRBV13 and TRBJ2-7; 7 nucleotides align to TRBD2. V trimming: 4 bases; J trimming: 4 bases; junction bases outside the gene matches: 10. The V gene's germline CDR1 is PRHDT and CDR2 FYEKMQ (reference sequence). This CDR3 region has 15 residues. For the CDR3, the DNA is TGTGCCAGCAGCTCTCGACTAGCTATATGGTACGAGCAGTACTTC. Translation gives CASSSRLAIWYEQYF.

The rearrangement uses TRBV5-1 and TRBJ2-7; D may be TRBD1 or TRBD2 (5 bases each). Germline assignment: CDR1 SGHRS and CDR2 YFSETQ. Trimming took 4 bases from V and 4 from J, leaving 18 bases between them. The CDR3 contains 15 residues. CDR3 loop: CASSLLGDLDYEQYF. The DNA for the CDR3 is TGCGCCAGCAGCCTGCTCGGGGACCTCGATTACGAGCAGTACTTC.

V usage is TRBV7-9 and J usage is TRBJ2-4; D is ambiguous. The CDR3 covers 12 residues. CDR1 is SEHNR and CDR2 is FQNEAQ in the germline V gene (reference sequence). Trimming stripped 2 bases from V and 3 bases from J, with 2 bases between. In nucleotides, the CDR3 is TGTGCCAGCAGCTTAAACAAAAACATTCAGTACTTC. Protein: CASSLNKNIQYF.

This chain uses TRBV29-1 with TRBJ2-3; D remains unclear. This CDR3 region has 12 residues. Germline V lookup: CDR1 SQVTM, CDR2 ANQGSEA. V lost 4 bases, J lost 2 bases, and 7 bases lay in between. The DNA of the CDR3 is TGCAGCGTTGTTTCGGCCACAGATACGCAGTATTTT. It yields the protein CSVVSATDTQYF.

This clonotype was counted between two and nine times. The gene calls are TRBV4-2 and TRBJ2-1, with D possibly TRBD1 on 5 matching bases. The CDR3 is made up of 15 amino acids. Trimming took off 0 bases at V and 2 bases at J, with 8 bases between the two ends. Per germline, CDR1 LGHNA and CDR2 YNFKEQ. CDR3 in amino acids: CASSQEPGTYNEQFF. The CDR3 coding sequence is TGTGCCAGCAGCCAAGAGCCAGGGACCTACAATGAGCAGTTCTTC.

The gene calls are TRBV7-9 and TRBJ2-5, with D uncertain. This CDR3 is built from 13 residues. V was shortened by 8 bases and J by 1 base, with 11 bases between the two germline ends. Germline values: CDR1 SEHNR, CDR2 FQNEAQ (reference sequence). CDR3 protein: CASAQEFQETQYF. The CDR3 DNA sequence: TGTGCCAGCGCCCAGGAGTTCCAAGAGACCCAGTACTTC.